This TCR beta chain stems from a study of control samples from healthy donors and cancer patients. TCRdb's copy holds only in-frame clones and misses some; the assay was immunoSEQ multiplex PCR. The sample contains roughly 95,000 clones, about nine tenths of which appear only once. This CDR3 has 13 amino acids. Trimming pared 3 bases from V and 7 bases from J, leaving 13 bases between. In germline, CDR1 is SGHDT, CDR2 YYEEEE. The origin of this receptor is a human donor in good health. The donor label of this sample is uncertain. Specimen: blood. The chain links TRBV5-6 to TRBJ1-1, with D possibly TRBD1 on 5 matching bases. CDR3 nucleotides: TGTGCCAGCAGCTGGGACCGGAACCTTGAAGCTTTCTTT. Its translation is CASSWDRNLEAFF.